The 15 T cell receptor beta chains in this list originate from one sample, sequenced in a study of T cells in Graves' hyperthyroidism and ophthalmopathy. It was RNA transcripts that yielded the amplified TCR beta CDR3 regions. Initially, a first-round RT-PCR of the TCR CDR3 employed the HTBI primer set. TCRdb redid the calling of the multiplex PCR reads with MiXCR, one entry per CDR3 protein. This sample has a few hundred thousand distinct CDR3 sequences, with around 15% found just once. The sequenced sample consisted of blood. All receptors come from a woman between 50 and 59 years old with Graves' hyperthyroidism that later progressed to Graves' ophthalmopathy.

This clonotype was detected ten times or more. The rearrangement uses TRBV20-1 and TRBJ1-1; D may be TRBD1 (5 bases). Germline CDR1 reads DFQATT; CDR2 reads SNEGSKA (reference sequence). Trimming left V 2 bases short and J 3 bases short, with 19 bases between. This CDR3 contains 16 residues. CDR3 in amino acids: CSARIVAAGKYTEAFF. CDR3 sequence (DNA): TGCAGTGCTAGAATTGTCGCGGCAGGGAAGTACACTGAAGCTTTCTTT.

There are a few counts of this clonotype. The chain has TRBV6-6 and TRBJ2-1, with 10 bases that match TRBD1. The CDR3 has 16 residues. Germline V gene data show CDR1 as MNHNY and CDR2 as SVGAGI (reference sequence). The V segment lost 0 bases and the J segment 9 bases; nucleotides outside the gene matches: 8. In nucleotides, the CDR3 is TGTGCCAGCAGTTACTCGTCGGGACAGGGGTTCGGTGAGCAGTTCTTC. Residues: CASSYSSGQGFGEQFF.

This clonotype has more than one count but fewer than ten. V gene TRBV24-1 combines with J gene TRBJ2-1; 7 bases line up with TRBD2. V shed 9 bases and J 4 bases; nucleotides not matched to a gene: 11. CDR1 is KGHDR, CDR2 SFDVKD, per germline. This CDR3 is 15 amino acids long. The CDR3 region is CATQTASGLYNEQFF. The CDR3 nucleotides are TGTGCCACCCAGACGGCTAGCGGATTATACAATGAGCAGTTCTTC.

This clonotype was seen only once. This chain links TRBV27 with TRBJ2-7; 9 bases map to TRBD1. Trimming removed 4 bases from V and 0 bases from J; junction bases left unmatched: 13. Germline-derived CDR1 and CDR2 are MNHEY and SMNVEV (reference sequence). CDR3 length: 18 residues. CDR3 in amino acids: CASSYSSGDRAYSYEQYF. CDR3 sequence (DNA): TGTGCCAGCAGTTACTCGTCAGGGGACAGGGCCTACTCCTACGAGCAGTACTTC.

This clonotype was detected many times. The chain is built from TRBV6-1 and TRBJ2-1; D ambiguous. The V and J ends lost 3 bases and 9 bases respectively, with 12 bases between them. Germline CDR1 is MNHNS and CDR2 is SASEGT. This CDR3 is built from 13 residues. CDR3 residues: CASSDQGRPEQFF. In DNA form, the CDR3 reads TGTGCCAGCAGTGACCAAGGACGTCCTGAGCAGTTCTTC.

V is TRBV7-2 and J is TRBJ2-1, with 7 positions matching TRBD1. The germline CDR1 and CDR2 sequences are SGHTA and FQGNSA. The CDR3 contains 12 residues. With V trimmed by 5 bases and J by 9 bases, 4 bases remained unmatched. CDR3 sequence reads: CASSPTGTEQFF. CDR3 sequence (DNA): TGTGCCAGCAGCCCGACAGGGACTGAGCAGTTCTTC.

The CDR3 reads CSAGLAGADTQYF. The CDR3 DNA is TGCAGCGCGGGACTAGCGGGGGCAGATACGCAGTATTTT. The chain carries TRBV29-1 and TRBJ2-3, with 14 nucleotides matching TRBD2. With V trimmed by 7 bases and J by 4 bases, 1 base remained unmatched. The CDR3 length is 13 residues. From germline, CDR1 is SQVTM and CDR2 ANQGSEA.

In this sample, this clonotype turned up many times. CDR3 protein: CASSSLALEQYF. CDR3 bases: TGTGCCAGCAGCTCGCTAGCTCTCGAGCAGTACTTC. The chain employs TRBV13 and TRBJ2-7; D might be TRBD2 (5 bases). The germline V gene encodes CDR1 PRHDT and CDR2 FYEKMQ (reference sequence). V was pared by 4 bases and J by 6 bases, with 10 bases between. The CDR3 sequence is 12 residues long.

In its sample, this clonotype was seen many times. The chain carries TRBV28 and TRBJ2-7; D call uncertain. Trimming cost V 6 bases and J 7 bases, with 13 bases left between them. Germline V CDR1 and CDR2: MDHEN, SYDVKM. The CDR3 sequence is 12 residues long. The CDR3 is CASSLEDREQYF. The CDR3 DNA reads as TGTGCCAGCAGCCTCGAGGATCGGGAGCAGTACTTC.

At least ten counts were recorded for this clonotype. This sequence joins TRBV5-1 and TRBJ2-7, with D perhaps TRBD1 (6 bases). Germline V gene data show CDR1 as SGHRS and CDR2 as YFSETQ. The V end was cut by 2 bases, the J end by 1 base, with 13 bases between. The CDR3 covers 15 residues. The CDR3 sequence is CASSFRGSLSYEQYF. The CDR3 region has the DNA TGCGCCAGCAGCTTTAGGGGGAGCCTATCCTACGAGCAGTACTTC.

In its sample, this clonotype was seen a few times. CDR3 sequence: CSASKGAENTIYF. CDR3 in DNA: TGCAGTGCTAGCAAGGGGGCGGAAAACACCATATATTTT. The chain has TRBV20-1 and TRBJ1-3; 7 bases align to TRBD1. This CDR3 is built from 13 residues. Per the germline V gene, CDR1 is DFQATT and CDR2 is SNEGSKA (reference sequence). The junction had 5 bases not matched to a gene; V was cut back by 3 bases and J by 6 bases.

This clonotype was seen many times. As DNA, the CDR3 is TGCAGCGTTGCGAACAGGGGGTATACTGAAGCTTTCTTT. Protein sequence: CSVANRGYTEAFF. The chain has TRBV29-1 and TRBJ1-1; 8 bases map to TRBD1. Per germline, CDR1 SQVTM and CDR2 ANQGSEA. The CDR3 sequence is 13 residues long. The junction had 6 bases not matched to a gene; V was cut back by 4 bases and J by 5 bases.

The genes are TRBV28 and TRBJ1-2; 7 bases line up with TRBD1. The CDR3 is 17 amino acids. Germline assignment: CDR1 MDHEN and CDR2 SYDVKM. V was pared by 7 bases and J by 0 bases, with 14 bases of the junction left unmatched. The CDR3 DNA follows: TGTGCCAGCACCGACTCCCCGGGACAGAGCACTAACTATGGCTACACCTTC. It translates to CASTDSPGQSTNYGYTF.

This clonotype has at least ten counts. The chain carries TRBV11-1 and TRBJ2-1, with 7 nucleotides matching TRBD2. Germline V lookup: CDR1 SGHAT, CDR2 FQDESV (reference sequence). The CDR3 covers 13 residues. J lost 5 bases, V lost 10 bases, and 8 bases had no gene match. CDR3 amino acids: CAIGAGVNNEQFF. CDR3 nucleotides: TGTGCCATCGGGGCGGGAGTAAACAATGAGCAGTTCTTC.

This clonotype was found many times. The chain is built from TRBV2 and TRBJ1-5; TRBD1 matches at 9 bases. Germline CDR1 reads SNHLY; CDR2 reads FYNNEI. The CDR3 runs 15 residues. V lost 5 bases and J lost 2; bases outside the gene matches: 4. The chain's CDR3 is CASSPTGGGNQPQHF. The DNA of the CDR3 is TGTGCCAGCAGTCCGACAGGGGGAGGCAATCAGCCCCAGCATTTT.